These 13 T cell receptor beta chains originate from one sample sequenced in a study of blood T cell repertoires in COVID-19. Here immunoSEQ multiplex PCR was the method, and the copy in TCRdb shows in-frame clones only, minus some. The table lists tens of thousands of clones, around 86% of them singletons, with around 9.7% in the top ten. The sequenced sample consisted of peripheral blood. The receptors here all came from a human donor in a cohort sampled during active COVID-19.

The table lists this clone with a few counts. The rearrangement uses TRBV2 and TRBJ1-1; D gene ambiguous. With 6 bases removed from V and 8 bases from J, the gap between germline ends came to 10 bases. The CDR3 sequence is 11 residues long. The germline gives CDR1 SNHLY, CDR2 FYNNEI. The CDR3 here is CASRESSEAFF. The CDR3 region has the DNA TGTGCCAGCAGGGAATCTTCCGAAGCTTTCTTT.

The chain has TRBV19 and TRBJ2-7; the match to TRBD2 covers 11 bases. CDR1 and CDR2 from the germline V gene are LNHDA and SQIVND (reference sequence). The CDR3 covers 20 residues. V lost 5 bases and J lost 0; bases outside the gene matches: 18. As DNA, the CDR3 is TGTGCCAGTAGTCTACAGGGTAGGGGACTAGCGGTCCCCGACTCCTACGAGCAGTACTTC. This encodes CASSLQGRGLAVPDSYEQYF.

This chain joins TRBV7-8 and TRBJ1-1; 8 positions agree with TRBD1. The CDR3 totals 13 residues. Germline CDR1 reads SGHVS; CDR2 reads FQNEAQ. Trimming cost V 5 bases and J 4 bases; bases outside gene matches: 3. In nucleotides, the CDR3 is TGTGCCAGCAGCATGGACAGGGCCACTGAAGCTTTCTTT. As protein: CASSMDRATEAFF. The complete variable domain, with remaining parts taken from reference TRBV7-8 and TRBJ1-1, reads GAGVSQSPRYKVAKRGQDVALRCDPISGHVSLFWYQQALGQGPEFLTYFQNEAQLDKSGLPSDRFFAERPEGSVSTLKIQRTQQEDSAVYLCASSMDRATEAFFGQGTRLTVV.

The genes are TRBV7-8 and TRBJ2-5; D not certain. V was clipped by 0 bases and J by 1 base, with 6 bases between them. There are 14 residues in the CDR3. Germline V gene lookup returns CDR1 SGHVS and CDR2 FQNEAQ. CDR3 bases: TGTGCCAGCAGCTTAGCTACTGGCCAAGAGACCCAGTACTTC. Translated, it gives CASSLATGQETQYF.

The genes are TRBV27 and TRBJ2-6, with TRBD1 as a possible D gene (5 bases). The CDR3 length is 16 residues. Trimming stripped 5 bases from V and 0 bases from J, with 11 bases between. CDR1 and CDR2 (germline): MNHEY, SMNVEV (reference sequence). CDR3 nucleotides: TGTGCCAGCAGTGCAAAGGACAACTCTGGGGCCAACGTCCTGACTTTC. Its translation: CASSAKDNSGANVLTF. The full variable domain, completed using reference TRBV27 and TRBJ2-6, is EAQVTQNPRYLITVTGKKLTVTCSQNMNHEYMSWYRQDPGLGLRQIYYSMNVEVTDKGDVPEGYKVSRKEKRNFPLILESPSPNQTSLYFCASSAKDNSGANVLTFGAGSRLTVL.

The genes are TRBV5-4 and TRBJ1-6, with a possible D match to TRBD1 (5 bases). The germline gives CDR1 SGHNT, CDR2 YYREEE (reference sequence). The CDR3 has 15 residues. Trimming removed 3 bases at V and 7 bases at J, with 14 bases between. CDR3: CASSSGNLDNSPLHF. The CDR3 DNA sequence: TGTGCCAGCAGCTCAGGGAATTTGGACAATTCACCCCTCCACTTT.

The V gene is TRBV27, the J gene TRBJ2-1; D remains unclear. V lost 2 bases, J lost 8 bases, and 7 bases lay in between. CDR3 length equals 12 residues. Germline V CDR1 and CDR2: MNHEY, SMNVEV (reference sequence). This CDR3 is CASSLKPHEQFF. The DNA for the CDR3 is TGTGCCAGCAGTTTAAAGCCCCATGAGCAGTTCTTC.

This rearrangement joins TRBV19 to TRBJ2-7; 14 nucleotides agree with TRBD2. The CDR3 runs to 15 residues. The J segment lost 2 bases and the V segment lost 5 bases, leaving 2 bases of the junction unmatched. From germline, CDR1 is LNHDA and CDR2 SQIVND (reference sequence). This chain's CDR3 is CASSRTSGGTYEQYF. The CDR3, as DNA: TGTGCCAGTAGTCGGACTAGCGGGGGGACCTACGAGCAGTACTTC.

A few counts support this clone. This sequence joins TRBV29-1 and TRBJ2-7; the D gene is possibly TRBD1 (6 bases). CDR3 size: 16 residues. V gave up 6 bases and J gave up 0 bases, with 21 bases separating them. Germline V gene data show CDR1 as SQVTM and CDR2 as ANQGSEA. The CDR3 reads CSVIHSGQGFSYEQYF. The CDR3 DNA follows: TGCAGCGTGATACACTCGGGACAAGGATTCTCCTACGAGCAGTACTTC.

The chain carries TRBV15 and TRBJ1-1, with 7 bases matching TRBD1. Germline-derived CDR1 and CDR2 are LNHNV and YYDKDF (reference sequence). The CDR3 has 15 amino acids. V lost 0 bases to trimming and J lost 5 bases; unmatched junction nucleotides: 6. CDR3 in DNA: TGTGCCACCAGCAGAGATGGACAGGTTGGGACTGAAGCTTTCTTT. This gives the protein CATSRDGQVGTEAFF.

This sequence joins TRBV5-1 and TRBJ1-2; TRBD1 matches 12 bases. Per germline, CDR1 SGHRS and CDR2 YFSETQ. There are 16 residues in the CDR3. J lost 8 bases, V lost 4 bases, and 12 bases had no gene match. Written as DNA, the CDR3 is TGCGCCAGCAGCCCCCCCCTATCCGGGACAGGGGGCGGCTACACCTTC. This sequence encodes CASSPPLSGTGGGYTF.

The rearrangement joins TRBV28 to TRBJ1-5; D uncertain. CDR3 length: 16 residues. The germline V gene has CDR1 MDHEN and CDR2 SYDVKM. V was cut by 5 bases and J by 5 bases, with 19 bases left in between. The CDR3 spells CASSTPHRGSDQPQHF. DNA of the CDR3: TGTGCCAGCAGTACCCCGCACCGAGGATCCGATCAGCCCCAGCATTTT.

The chain is built from TRBV18 and TRBJ1-1, with D perhaps matching TRBD1 (5 bases). Trimming removed 2 bases from V and 4 bases from J, with 11 bases in between. The CDR3 loop spans 14 amino acids. Germline V gives CDR1 KGHSH, CDR2 LQKENI. The CDR3 DNA reads TGTGCCAGCTCACCAGGGCCGGGGGGCACTGAAGCTTTCTTT. Translated: CASSPGPGGTEAFF.